These 6 T cell receptor beta chains came from one sample sequenced in a study of sequential checkpoint blockade in melanoma (dated by TCRdb to between 2017 and 2020). The treatment or condition label, as the study defines it: randomized to nivolumab then ipilimumab (arm A) or the reverse (arm B). The library relied on the immunoSEQ multiplex PCR assay. The table comes from immuneACCESS by way of TCRdb, which keeps in-frame sequences with V and J called. Part of the clones is missing from these tables; in studies checked, under half for an unresolved V gene and the rest for unknown reasons. The sample contains more than 30,000 clones, 32% of them found a single time. Of the sample, 1.6% falls within the top ten clones. Specimen: tumor tissue (inferred from file names), collected from a patient given nivolumab and ipilimumab in sequence. These receptors originate from a human donor with melanoma.

This clone occurred a few times. The rearrangement links TRBV6-7 to TRBJ1-6; 8 bases line up with TRBD1. TRBV6-7 belongs to the ORF category, with a function that is uncertain. The length of the CDR3 is 15 residues. The V and J ends lost 0 bases and 8 bases, in that order; junction bases with no gene match: 3. The CDR3 DNA reads TGTGCCAGCAGTTACTCGAGGGACAGGCATTCACCCCTCCACTTT. This gives the protein CASSYSRDRHSPLHF.

J is TRBJ1-3 and V is TRBV28, with D unresolved. The CDR3 extends over 14 amino acids. The V end lost 4 bases, the J end lost 0 bases, and 7 bases lay between the germline ends. The V gene's germline CDR1 is MDHEN and CDR2 SYDVKM. The CDR3 region is CASSSSGSGNTIYF. The CDR3 coding sequence is TGTGCCAGCAGTTCCTCAGGCTCTGGAAACACCATATATTTT.

This clone has more than one count but fewer than ten. CDR3 nucleotide sequence: TGTGCCAGCAGTGAAAGGGGCGCGGGGTCCACAGATACGCAGTATTTT. This encodes CASSERGAGSTDTQYF. The chain carries TRBV9 and TRBJ2-3; a possible D gene is TRBD2 (6 bases). With 5 bases removed from V and 2 bases from J, the gap between germline ends came to 18 bases. The CDR3 totals 16 residues. From germline, CDR1 is SGDLS and CDR2 YYNGEE.

The V call is TRBV9, the J call TRBJ2-7; D not certain. Germline CDR1 SGDLS, CDR2 YYNGEE. Trimming took off 5 bases at V and 3 bases at J, with 9 bases between the two ends. This CDR3 comprises 12 residues. The CDR3 is CASSPPFYEQYF. For the CDR3, the DNA is TGTGCCAGCAGTCCTCCCTTCTACGAGCAGTACTTC.

The chain couples TRBV18 to TRBJ2-7; weak D call: TRBD1 (6 bases). The CDR3 contains 16 residues. The ends were cut back, 3 bases at V and 1 base at J, with 16 bases in the middle. Germline V CDR1 and CDR2: KGHSH, LQKENI. For the CDR3, the DNA is TGTGCCAGCTCACCCGAGGACAGTCACCGATCCTACGAGCAGTACTTC. It encodes CASSPEDSHRSYEQYF. The complete variable domain, with remaining parts taken from reference TRBV18 and TRBJ2-7, reads NAGVMQNPRHLVRRRGQEARLRCSPMKGHSHVYWYRQLPEEGLKFMVYLQKENIIDESGMPKERFSAEFPKEGPSILRIQQVVRGDSAAYFCASSPEDSHRSYEQYFGPGTRLTVT.

J is TRBJ1-1 and V is TRBV6-8, with unresolved D. The CDR3 is 12 amino acids. The V end lost 7 bases, the J end lost 1 base, and 7 bases lay between the germline ends. The germline gives CDR1 MNHGY, CDR2 SAAAGT. CDR3 region: CASTDQNTEAFF. CDR3 DNA sequence: TGTGCCAGCACGGACCAGAACACTGAAGCTTTCTTT.